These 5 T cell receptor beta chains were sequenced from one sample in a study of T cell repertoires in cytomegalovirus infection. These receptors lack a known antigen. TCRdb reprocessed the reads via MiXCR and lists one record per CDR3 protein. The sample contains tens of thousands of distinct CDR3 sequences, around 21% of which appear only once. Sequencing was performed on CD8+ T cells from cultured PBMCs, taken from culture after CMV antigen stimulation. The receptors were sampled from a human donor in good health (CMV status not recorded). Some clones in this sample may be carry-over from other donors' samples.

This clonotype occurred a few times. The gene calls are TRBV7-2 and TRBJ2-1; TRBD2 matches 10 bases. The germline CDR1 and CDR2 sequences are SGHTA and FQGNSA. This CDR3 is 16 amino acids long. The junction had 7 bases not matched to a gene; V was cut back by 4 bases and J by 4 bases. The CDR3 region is CASSSIAGGGYNEQFF. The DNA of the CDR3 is TGTGCCAGCAGCTCCATAGCGGGGGGAGGTTACAATGAGCAGTTCTTC.

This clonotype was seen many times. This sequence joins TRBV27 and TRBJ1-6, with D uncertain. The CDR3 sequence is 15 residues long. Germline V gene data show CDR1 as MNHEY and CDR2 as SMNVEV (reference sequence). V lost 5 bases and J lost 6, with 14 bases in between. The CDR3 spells CASSLGRVGNSPLHF. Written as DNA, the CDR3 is TGTGCCAGCAGTCTGGGCCGGGTCGGTAATTCACCCCTCCACTTT.

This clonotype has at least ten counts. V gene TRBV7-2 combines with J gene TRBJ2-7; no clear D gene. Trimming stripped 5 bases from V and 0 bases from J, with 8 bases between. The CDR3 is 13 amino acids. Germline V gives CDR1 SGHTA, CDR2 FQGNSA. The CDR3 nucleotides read TGTGCCAGCAGCCCCCGGGTCTCCTACGAGCAGTACTTC. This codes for CASSPRVSYEQYF. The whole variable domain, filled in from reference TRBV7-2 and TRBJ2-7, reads GAGVSQSPSNKVTEKGKDVELRCDPISGHTALYWYRQSLGQGLEFLIYFQGNSAPDKSGLPSDRFSAERTGGSVSTLTIQRTQQEDSAVYLCASSPRVSYEQYFGPGTRLTVT.

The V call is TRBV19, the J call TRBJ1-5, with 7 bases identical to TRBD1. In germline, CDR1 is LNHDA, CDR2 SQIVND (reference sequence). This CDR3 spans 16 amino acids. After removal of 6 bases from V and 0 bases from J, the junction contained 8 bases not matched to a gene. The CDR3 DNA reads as TGTGCCAGTAGGGAACAGGGGACTAATAGCAATCAGCCCCAGCATTTT. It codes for CASREQGTNSNQPQHF.

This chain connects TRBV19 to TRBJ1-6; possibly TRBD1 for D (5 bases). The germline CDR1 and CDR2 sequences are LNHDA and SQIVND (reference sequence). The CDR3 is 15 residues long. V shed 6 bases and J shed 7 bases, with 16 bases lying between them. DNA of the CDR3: TGTGCCAGTAGAACCGGGACCCTGGGCAATTCACCCCTCCACTTT. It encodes CASRTGTLGNSPLHF.